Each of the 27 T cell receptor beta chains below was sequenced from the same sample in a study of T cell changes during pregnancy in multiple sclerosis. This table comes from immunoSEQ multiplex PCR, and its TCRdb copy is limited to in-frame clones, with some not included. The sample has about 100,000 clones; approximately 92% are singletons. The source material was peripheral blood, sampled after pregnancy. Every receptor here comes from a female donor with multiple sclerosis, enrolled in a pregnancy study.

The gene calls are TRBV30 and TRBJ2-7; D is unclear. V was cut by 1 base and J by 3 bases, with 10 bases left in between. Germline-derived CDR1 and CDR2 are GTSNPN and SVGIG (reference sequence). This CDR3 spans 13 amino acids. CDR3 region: CAWSGAASYEQYF. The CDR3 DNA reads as TGTGCCTGGAGTGGTGCGGCCAGCTACGAGCAGTACTTC.

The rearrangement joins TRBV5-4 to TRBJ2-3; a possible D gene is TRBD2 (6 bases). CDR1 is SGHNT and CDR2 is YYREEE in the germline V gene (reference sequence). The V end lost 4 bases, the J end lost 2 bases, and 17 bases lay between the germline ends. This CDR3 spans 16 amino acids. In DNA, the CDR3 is TGTGCCAGCAGCAACCTAGGGCGGGGAGACACAGATACGCAGTATTTT. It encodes CASSNLGRGDTDTQYF.

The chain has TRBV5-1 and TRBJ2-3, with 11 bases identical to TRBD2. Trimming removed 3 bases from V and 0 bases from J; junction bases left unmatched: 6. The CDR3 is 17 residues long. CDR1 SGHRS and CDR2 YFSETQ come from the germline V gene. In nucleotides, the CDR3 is TGCGCCAGCAGCTCCCGGACTAGCGGGTCTAGCACAGATACGCAGTATTTT. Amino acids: CASSSRTSGSSTDTQYF.

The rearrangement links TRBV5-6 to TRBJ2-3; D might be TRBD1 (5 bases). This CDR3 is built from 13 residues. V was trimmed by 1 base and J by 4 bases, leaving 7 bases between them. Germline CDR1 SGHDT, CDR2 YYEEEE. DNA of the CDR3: TGTGCCAGCAGCTTGCTAGGGGCAGATACGCAGTATTTT. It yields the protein CASSLLGADTQYF.

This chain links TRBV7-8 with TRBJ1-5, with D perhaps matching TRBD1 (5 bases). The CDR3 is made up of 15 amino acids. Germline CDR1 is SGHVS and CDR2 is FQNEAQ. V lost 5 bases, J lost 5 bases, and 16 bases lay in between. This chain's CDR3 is CASSTHGGGYQPQHF. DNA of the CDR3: TGTGCCAGCAGCACACATGGGGGGGGTTATCAGCCCCAGCATTTT.

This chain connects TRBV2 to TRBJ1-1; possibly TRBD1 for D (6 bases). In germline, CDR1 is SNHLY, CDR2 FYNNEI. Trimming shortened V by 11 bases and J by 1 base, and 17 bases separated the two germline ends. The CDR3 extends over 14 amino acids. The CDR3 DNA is TGTGCCGGTTCACAGGGCGGGTGGAACACTGAAGCTTTCTTT. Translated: CAGSQGGWNTEAFF.

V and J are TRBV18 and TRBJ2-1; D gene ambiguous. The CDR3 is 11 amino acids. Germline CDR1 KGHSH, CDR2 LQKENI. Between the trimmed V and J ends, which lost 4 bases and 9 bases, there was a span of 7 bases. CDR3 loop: CASSRAGEQFF. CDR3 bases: TGTGCCAGCTCACGGGCCGGTGAGCAGTTCTTC.

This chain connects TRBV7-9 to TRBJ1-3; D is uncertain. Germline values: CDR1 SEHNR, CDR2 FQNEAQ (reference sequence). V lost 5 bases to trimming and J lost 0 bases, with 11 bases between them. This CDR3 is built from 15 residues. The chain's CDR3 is CASSLQASSGNTIYF. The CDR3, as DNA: TGTGCCAGCAGCCTCCAGGCCAGCTCTGGAAACACCATATATTTT.

The CDR3 here is CASSLILTGGNTEAFF. CDR3 bases: TGCGCCAGCAGCCTAATCTTGACAGGGGGGAACACTGAAGCTTTCTTT. This chain links TRBV5-1 with TRBJ1-1; the match to TRBD1 covers 9 bases. The germline V gene has CDR1 SGHRS and CDR2 YFSETQ. Germline trimming cut 4 bases from V and 1 base from J; bases unmatched to any gene: 8. The CDR3 has 16 amino acids.

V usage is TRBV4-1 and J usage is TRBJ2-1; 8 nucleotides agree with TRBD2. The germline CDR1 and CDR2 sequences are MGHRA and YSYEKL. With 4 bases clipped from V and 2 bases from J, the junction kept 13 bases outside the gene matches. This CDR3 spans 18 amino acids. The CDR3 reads CASSPKALAGGPYNEQFF. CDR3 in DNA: TGCGCCAGCAGCCCCAAGGCACTGGCGGGAGGCCCCTACAATGAGCAGTTCTTC.

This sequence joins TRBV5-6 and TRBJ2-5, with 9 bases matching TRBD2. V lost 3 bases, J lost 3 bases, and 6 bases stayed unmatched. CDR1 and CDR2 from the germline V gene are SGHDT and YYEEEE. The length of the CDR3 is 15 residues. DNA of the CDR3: TGTGCCAGCAGCTCGGGACTAGCCACGAAAGAGACCCAGTACTTC. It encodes CASSSGLATKETQYF.

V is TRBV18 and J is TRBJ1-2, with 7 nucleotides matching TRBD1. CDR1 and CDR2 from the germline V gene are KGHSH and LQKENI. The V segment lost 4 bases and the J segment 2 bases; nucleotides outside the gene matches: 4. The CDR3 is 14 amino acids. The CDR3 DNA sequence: TGTGCCAGCTCACAAAAACAGGGGAACTATGGCTACACCTTC. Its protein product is CASSQKQGNYGYTF.

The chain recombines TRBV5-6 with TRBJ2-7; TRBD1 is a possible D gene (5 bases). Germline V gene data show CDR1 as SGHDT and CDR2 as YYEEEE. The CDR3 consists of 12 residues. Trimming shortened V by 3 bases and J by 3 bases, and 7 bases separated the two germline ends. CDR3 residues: CASSSRGYEQYF. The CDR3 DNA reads TGTGCCAGCAGCTCAAGGGGCTACGAGCAGTACTTC. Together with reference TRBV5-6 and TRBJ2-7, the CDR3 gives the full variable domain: DAGVTQSPTHLIKTRGQQVTLRCSPKSGHDTVSWYQQALGQGPQFIFQYYEEEERQRGNFPDRFSGHQFPNYSSELNVNALLLGDSALYLCASSSRGYEQYFGPGTRLTVT.

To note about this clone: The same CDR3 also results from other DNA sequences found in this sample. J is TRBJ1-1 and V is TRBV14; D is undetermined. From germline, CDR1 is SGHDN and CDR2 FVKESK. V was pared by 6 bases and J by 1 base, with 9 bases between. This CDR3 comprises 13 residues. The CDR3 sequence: CASSLATNTEAFF. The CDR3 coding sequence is TGTGCCAGCAGTCTGGCAACGAACACTGAAGCTTTCTTT.

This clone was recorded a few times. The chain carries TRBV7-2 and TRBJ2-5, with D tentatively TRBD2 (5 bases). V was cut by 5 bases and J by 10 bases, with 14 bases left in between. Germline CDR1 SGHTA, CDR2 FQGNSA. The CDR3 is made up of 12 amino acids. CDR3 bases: TGTGCCAGCAGCGCTAGCCTAAGGGACCAGTACTTC. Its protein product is CASSASLRDQYF.

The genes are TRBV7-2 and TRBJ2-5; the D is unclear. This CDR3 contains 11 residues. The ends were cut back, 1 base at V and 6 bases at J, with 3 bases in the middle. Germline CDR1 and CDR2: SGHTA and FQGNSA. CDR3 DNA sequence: TGTGCCAGCAGCTTAGGGCAGACCCAGTACTTC. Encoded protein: CASSLGQTQYF.

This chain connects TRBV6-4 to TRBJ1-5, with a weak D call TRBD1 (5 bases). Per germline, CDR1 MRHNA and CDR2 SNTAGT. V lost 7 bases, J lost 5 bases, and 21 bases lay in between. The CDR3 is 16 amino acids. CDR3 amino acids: CASNLEQESGDQPQHF. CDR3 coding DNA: TGTGCCAGCAATTTAGAACAGGAAAGCGGGGATCAGCCCCAGCATTTT.

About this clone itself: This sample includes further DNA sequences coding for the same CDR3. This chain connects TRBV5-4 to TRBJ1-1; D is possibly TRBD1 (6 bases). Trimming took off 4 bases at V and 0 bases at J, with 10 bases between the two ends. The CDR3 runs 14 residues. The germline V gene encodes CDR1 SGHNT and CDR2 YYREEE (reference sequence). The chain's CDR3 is CASSPGQMNTEAFF. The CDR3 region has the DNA TGTGCCAGCAGCCCGGGACAAATGAACACTGAAGCTTTCTTT.

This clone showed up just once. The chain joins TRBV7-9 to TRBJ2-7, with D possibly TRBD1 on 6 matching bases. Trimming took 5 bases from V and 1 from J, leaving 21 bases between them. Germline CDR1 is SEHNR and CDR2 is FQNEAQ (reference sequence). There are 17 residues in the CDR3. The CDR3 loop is CASSGGDRRRLSYEQYF. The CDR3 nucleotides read TGTGCCAGCAGCGGGGGCGATAGGAGACGACTATCCTACGAGCAGTACTTC.

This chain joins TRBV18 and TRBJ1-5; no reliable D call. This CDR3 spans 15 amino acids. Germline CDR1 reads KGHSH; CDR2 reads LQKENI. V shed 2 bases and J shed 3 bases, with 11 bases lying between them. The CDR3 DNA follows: TGTGCCAGCTCACCAGAACACCGGGACAATCAGCCCCAGCATTTT. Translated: CASSPEHRDNQPQHF. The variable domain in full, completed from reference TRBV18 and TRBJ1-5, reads NAGVMQNPRHLVRRRGQEARLRCSPMKGHSHVYWYRQLPEEGLKFMVYLQKENIIDESGMPKERFSAEFPKEGPSILRIQQVVRGDSAAYFCASSPEHRDNQPQHFGDGTRLSIL.

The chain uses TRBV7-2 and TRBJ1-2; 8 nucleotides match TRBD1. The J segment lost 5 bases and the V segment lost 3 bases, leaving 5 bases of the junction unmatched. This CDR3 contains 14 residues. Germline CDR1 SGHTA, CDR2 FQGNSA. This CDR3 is CASSFKGQGYGYTF. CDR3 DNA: TGTGCCAGCAGCTTTAAAGGACAGGGTTATGGCTACACCTTC. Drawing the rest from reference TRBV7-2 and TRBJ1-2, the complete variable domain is GAGVSQSPSNKVTEKGKDVELRCDPISGHTALYWYRQSLGQGLEFLIYFQGNSAPDKSGLPSDRFSAERTGGSVSTLTIQRTQQEDSAVYLCASSFKGQGYGYTFGSGTRLTVV.

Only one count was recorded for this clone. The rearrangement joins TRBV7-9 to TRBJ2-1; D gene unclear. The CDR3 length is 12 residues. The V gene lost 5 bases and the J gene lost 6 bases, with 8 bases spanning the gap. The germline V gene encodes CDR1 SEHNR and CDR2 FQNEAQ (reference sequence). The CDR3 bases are TGTGCCAGCAGCCCTAATTTCAATGAGCAGTTCTTC. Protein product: CASSPNFNEQFF.

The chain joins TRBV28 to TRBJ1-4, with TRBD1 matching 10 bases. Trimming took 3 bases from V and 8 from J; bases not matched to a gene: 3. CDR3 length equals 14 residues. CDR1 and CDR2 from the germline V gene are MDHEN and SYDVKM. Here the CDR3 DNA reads TGTGCCAGCAGTTTGACAGGGGGCAGAGAAAAACTGTTTTTT. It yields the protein CASSLTGGREKLFF.

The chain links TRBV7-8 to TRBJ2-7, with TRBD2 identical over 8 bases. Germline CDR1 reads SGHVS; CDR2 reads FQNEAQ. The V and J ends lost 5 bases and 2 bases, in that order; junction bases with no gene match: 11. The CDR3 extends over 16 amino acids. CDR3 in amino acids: CASSQRRLATTYEQYF. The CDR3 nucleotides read TGTGCCAGCAGCCAAAGGAGACTAGCGACTACCTACGAGCAGTACTTC.

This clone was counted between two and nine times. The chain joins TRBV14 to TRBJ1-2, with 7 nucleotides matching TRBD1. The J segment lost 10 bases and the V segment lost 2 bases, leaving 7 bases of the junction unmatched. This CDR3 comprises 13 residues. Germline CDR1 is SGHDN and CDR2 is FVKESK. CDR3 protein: CASSQFYRGNYTF. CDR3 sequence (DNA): TGTGCCAGCAGCCAATTTTACAGGGGAAACTACACCTTC.

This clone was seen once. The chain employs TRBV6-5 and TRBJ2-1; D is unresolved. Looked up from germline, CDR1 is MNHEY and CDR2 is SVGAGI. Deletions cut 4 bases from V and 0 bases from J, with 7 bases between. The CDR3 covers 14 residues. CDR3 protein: CASSSRPSYNEQFF. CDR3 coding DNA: TGTGCCAGCAGTTCCCGTCCCTCCTACAATGAGCAGTTCTTC.

CDR3 coding DNA: TGTGCCAGCAGCCAGACCCCACAGGTAGAGGGCTACACCTTC. As protein: CASSQTPQVEGYTF. The chain uses TRBV4-2 and TRBJ1-2, with a possible D match to TRBD1 (5 bases). Germline assignment: CDR1 LGHNA and CDR2 YNFKEQ. The V end lost 3 bases, the J end lost 8 bases, and 16 bases lay between the germline ends. The CDR3 covers 14 residues.